This passage covers 17 T cell receptor beta chains from one sample sequenced in a study of T cell changes during pregnancy in multiple sclerosis. The table came from immunoSEQ multiplex PCR; TCRdb's copy has only in-frame clones and leaves some out. This table holds 75,000 to 95,000 clones, 85% to 95% found once. The sample was peripheral blood, taken after pregnancy. These receptors were taken from a female donor with multiple sclerosis, enrolled in a pregnancy study.

V usage is TRBV30 and J usage is TRBJ1-2, with TRBD1 matching over 9 bases. Germline V CDR1 and CDR2: GTSNPN, SVGIG (reference sequence). V lost 2 bases and J lost 8; bases outside the gene matches: 3. This CDR3 contains 12 residues. As DNA, the CDR3 is TGTGCCTGGAGTTGGACAGGGGAAGGCTACACCTTC. Its protein is CAWSWTGEGYTF.

The gene calls are TRBV11-2 and TRBJ2-2, with D maybe TRBD1 (7 bases). The V and J ends lost 0 bases and 5 bases respectively, with 10 bases between them. The CDR3 loop spans 15 amino acids. Germline V gene sequence: CDR1 SGHAT, CDR2 FQNNGV. CDR3 amino acids: CASSLESGGTGELFF. DNA for the CDR3: TGTGCCAGCAGCTTAGAGTCAGGGGGGACCGGGGAGCTGTTTTTT.

This chain uses TRBV7-2 with TRBJ1-5; D is ambiguous. The CDR3 sequence is 15 residues long. V was trimmed by 5 bases and J by 1 base, leaving 12 bases between them. The V gene's germline CDR1 is SGHTA and CDR2 FQGNSA. The CDR3 nucleotides read TGTGCCAGCAGCAAAGACACACCCAGCAATCAGCCCCAGCATTTT. The encoded protein is CASSKDTPSNQPQHF.

This clone was seen a single time. The rearrangement joins TRBV5-1 to TRBJ2-5; TRBD1 aligns across 8 bases. The CDR3 is 15 residues long. Germline CDR1 reads SGHRS; CDR2 reads YFSETQ. Germline trimming cut 4 bases from V and 5 bases from J; bases unmatched to any gene: 10. The CDR3 DNA sequence: TGCGCCAGCAGCACATCCAGGGGGCGCGGGGAGACCCAGTACTTC. Translated: CASSTSRGRGETQYF.

The rearrangement links TRBV30 to TRBJ2-3; a possible D gene is TRBD1 (7 bases). Germline CDR1 is GTSNPN and CDR2 is SVGIG (reference sequence). Trimming shortened V by 0 bases and J by 5 bases, and 9 bases separated the two germline ends. This CDR3 region has 13 residues. The CDR3 coding sequence is TGTGCCTGGAGTGTGCAGGGGGGAGATACGCAGTATTTT. Translation: CAWSVQGGDTQYF.

The J gene is TRBJ1-6, the V gene TRBV29-1; possibly TRBD1 for D (5 bases). Germline CDR1 is SQVTM and CDR2 is ANQGSEA. With 8 bases removed from V and 10 bases from J, the gap between germline ends came to 18 bases. This CDR3 is 13 amino acids long. CDR3 loop: CSHRTEEGSPLHF. CDR3 DNA: TGCAGCCACAGGACCGAGGAAGGCTCACCCCTCCACTTT.

The chain carries TRBV9 and TRBJ1-1; the D is unclear. Germline CDR1 is SGDLS and CDR2 is YYNGEE. There are 14 residues in the CDR3. The ends were cut back, 5 bases at V and 4 bases at J, with 15 bases in the middle. The CDR3 loop reads CASSRFIGSTEAFF. As DNA, the CDR3 is TGTGCCAGCAGTCGATTTATTGGGAGCACTGAAGCTTTCTTT.

This rearrangement joins TRBV5-6 to TRBJ2-3; D gene ambiguous. V was clipped by 2 bases and J by 1 base, with 5 bases between them. The CDR3 has 13 residues. Germline V CDR1 and CDR2: SGHDT, YYEEEE. The CDR3 nucleotides read TGTGCCAGCAGCTTCACGGGCACAGATACGCAGTATTTT. It specifies CASSFTGTDTQYF.

V and J are TRBV19 and TRBJ2-1; 8 bases line up with TRBD2. Germline-derived CDR1 and CDR2 are LNHDA and SQIVND (reference sequence). The CDR3 is made up of 15 amino acids. Unmatched junction bases numbered 5, after V lost 7 bases and J lost 0 bases. This CDR3 is CASTPGGSSYNEQFF. The DNA of the CDR3 is TGTGCCAGTACCCCGGGGGGGAGCTCCTACAATGAGCAGTTCTTC.

The chain is built from TRBV10-3 and TRBJ1-3; maybe TRBD1 (6 bases). The CDR3 contains 14 residues. Trimming took 10 bases from V and 0 from J, leaving 13 bases between them. From germline, CDR1 is ENHRY and CDR2 SYGVKD. CDR3 amino acids: CATAGATSGNTIYF. The CDR3 bases are TGTGCCACGGCAGGGGCTACCTCTGGAAACACCATATATTTT.

The V gene is TRBV2, the J gene TRBJ2-2, with D possibly matching TRBD1 (5 bases). The V end was cut by 5 bases, the J end by 2 bases, with 12 bases between. CDR1 is SNHLY and CDR2 is FYNNEI in the germline V gene. The CDR3 contains 15 residues. The CDR3 nucleotides are TGTGCCAGCAGTACGGTCCAGGGTAACACCGGGGAGCTGTTTTTT. This encodes CASSTVQGNTGELFF.

This chain uses TRBV23-1 with TRBJ2-6; 11 nucleotides align to TRBD2. TRBV23-1 is sorted into the ORF group, with uncertain function. J gave up 0 bases and V 3 bases, and 7 bases lay outside the gene matches. The CDR3 has 19 amino acids. The CDR3 here is CASSHGTSGYYSGANVLTF. CDR3 bases: TGCGCCAGCAGTCACGGGACTAGCGGATATTACTCTGGGGCCAACGTCCTGACTTTC.

The chain combines TRBV9 with TRBJ2-4, with a possible D match to TRBD2 (5 bases). The CDR3 runs 15 residues. V was clipped by 8 bases and J by 1 base, with 16 bases between them. CDR1 and CDR2 from the germline V gene are SGDLS and YYNGEE. Here the CDR3 reads CASSGNPRAKNIQYF. The DNA of the CDR3 is TGTGCCAGTTCCGGGAACCCGAGGGCCAAAAACATTCAGTACTTC.

The gene calls are TRBV27 and TRBJ2-7; 8 bases align to TRBD1. Per germline, CDR1 MNHEY and CDR2 SMNVEV (reference sequence). The CDR3 is 14 amino acids. J lost 3 bases, V lost 4 bases, and 5 bases had no gene match. The CDR3 protein is CASSSDRGGYEQYF. The DNA of the CDR3 is TGTGCCAGCAGTTCCGACAGGGGTGGCTACGAGCAGTACTTC.

The CDR3 spells CASSLEVQPQHF. For the CDR3, the DNA is TGTGCCAGCAGTTTGGAGGTTCAGCCCCAGCATTTT. The chain couples TRBV28 to TRBJ1-5; the D is unclear. The CDR3 consists of 12 residues. V lost 3 bases, J lost 6 bases, and 6 bases lay in between. Germline lookup yields CDR1 MDHEN and CDR2 SYDVKM.

The rearrangement uses TRBV9 and TRBJ2-3; 9 bases agree with TRBD2. The J segment lost 5 bases and the V segment lost 0 bases, leaving 4 bases of the junction unmatched. The CDR3 spans 15 residues. Germline values: CDR1 SGDLS, CDR2 YYNGEE. The CDR3: CASSVGGLAGDTQYF. CDR3 nucleotide sequence: TGTGCCAGCAGCGTAGGGGGACTAGCTGGAGATACGCAGTATTTT.

The V call is TRBV7-9, the J call TRBJ2-4; no definite D call. V lost 1 base and J lost 4, with 8 bases in between. CDR1 is SEHNR, CDR2 FQNEAQ, per germline (reference sequence). There are 14 residues in the CDR3. The CDR3 reads CASSLGDGKNIQYF. CDR3 coding DNA: TGTGCCAGCAGCTTAGGAGACGGGAAAAACATTCAGTACTTC.